Sequencing of this TCR beta chain was carried out in a study of siplizumab effects on memory and regulatory T cells. Clones were sequenced by immunoSEQ multiplex PCR, and TCRdb holds only the in-frame ones, with some missing. The profile shows 55,000 to 70,000 clones, approximately 93% of them singletons. Germline V lookup: CDR1 SEHNR, CDR2 FQNEAQ (reference sequence). Unmatched junction bases numbered 9, after V lost 6 bases and J lost 6 bases. The CDR3 covers 14 residues. General study findings and limits: Proof of suppressive function in proliferating Tregs from siplizumab cultures was not established. There were only a minor fraction of alloreactive clones that mapped to unstimulated subsets. No assignable naive or memory phenotype existed for roughly 80-95% of proliferating CD4+ or CD8+ clones.

As concerns this clone: Its antigen is not known.

The material sequenced was CD8+ T cells sorted from blood. This rearrangement joins TRBV7-9 to TRBJ2-3; 7 bases align to TRBD2. This clonotype was obtained from a human donor in good health. The CDR3 is CASSNVAGVDTQYF. DNA for the CDR3: TGTGCCAGCAGTAACGTCGCGGGAGTTGATACGCAGTATTTT.